These 22 T cell receptor beta chains share one sample of origin, sequenced in a study of tumor and adjacent non-tumor tissue in lung cancer. A modified ARM-PCR protocol with three rounds of nested PCR amplified TCRbeta. One entry per CDR3 protein, called by TCRdb with MiXCR from the multiplex PCR reads. Of roughly 74,000 distinct CDR3 sequences in the sample, 76% were seen once. No cell sorting was done before RNA was extracted from the tissue. The normal lung tissue was taken more than 3 cm from the tumor edge. The source material was distant non-tumor lung tissue. Receptor source: a man aged 70-80 years with non-small cell lung cancer.

Concerning this clonotype itself: Germline is not matched at one junction end, which may reflect a read error. The chain recombines TRBV6-5 with TRBJ1-1, with a tentative D call TRBD1 (6 bases). Germline values: CDR1 MNHEY, CDR2 SVGAGI. CDR3 length equals 15 residues. CDR3 in DNA: TGTGCCAGCAGTAGAAGGCAGGGGATGAACACTGAAGTTTTCTTT. As protein: CASSRRQGMNTEVFF.

The chain is built from TRBV4-1 and TRBJ1-4, with D perhaps TRBD1 (6 bases). The V end lost 6 bases, the J end lost 8 bases, and 22 bases lay between the germline ends. CDR1 and CDR2 (germline): MGHRA, YSYEKL. This CDR3 is 16 amino acids long. CDR3: CASRQIRGQGSEKLFF. In DNA form, the CDR3 reads TGCGCCAGCAGACAGATACGGGGGCAGGGAAGCGAAAAACTGTTTTTT.

Concerning this clonotype itself: Just one base apart from a much larger clone, this may be a read error. The chain is built from TRBV28 and TRBJ2-5; D is tentatively TRBD1 or TRBD2 (5 bases each). V lost 2 bases, J lost 2 bases, and 18 bases lay in between. Looked up from germline, CDR1 is MDHEN and CDR2 is SYDVKM. The CDR3 sequence is 17 residues long. The CDR3 here is CASSLPLSEGRQETQYF. The DNA for the CDR3 is TGTGCCAGCAGTTTACCTTTGAGCGAGGGGCGGCAAGAGACCCAGTACTTC.

This clonotype was detected only once. V is TRBV5-1 and J is TRBJ2-5; D perhaps matches TRBD2 (6 bases). The V and J ends lost 1 base and 13 bases respectively, with 32 bases between them. This CDR3 region has 18 residues. CDR1 is SGHRS, CDR2 YFSETQ, per germline. CDR3 loop: CASSLLSLGLSGGESRYF. For the CDR3, the DNA is TGCGCCAGCAGCTTGTTGAGTCTGGGACTTTCTGGGGGAGAGAGCCGGTACTTC.

This clonotype was counted a few times. The conserved final phenylalanine or tryptophan is absent from the CDR3, which likely points to a read error. The rearrangement joins TRBV7-9 to TRBJ1-5; unclear D gene. Trimming took 6 bases from V and 0 from J, leaving 3 bases between them. Germline CDR1 SEHNR, CDR2 FQNEAQ (reference sequence). This CDR3 spans 12 amino acids. CDR3 nucleotide sequence: TGTGCCAGCAGTCCTAGCAATCAGCCCCAGCATTCT. Protein: CASSPSNQPQHS.

The chain employs TRBV11-3 and TRBJ1-1, with D possibly being TRBD1 (6 bases). With 9 bases removed from V and 11 bases from J, the gap between germline ends came to 25 bases. The CDR3 has 14 residues. Germline loops: CDR1 SGHNT, CDR2 YENEEA. The chain's CDR3 is CARTRTGAFIDAFF. The CDR3 DNA reads as TGTGCCAGGACGCGGACGGGGGCGTTCATTGATGCTTTCTTT.

The V gene is TRBV5-6, the J gene TRBJ2-5, with D perhaps matching TRBD1 (6 bases). V shed 6 bases and J shed 4 bases, with 16 bases lying between them. The CDR3 contains 14 residues. From germline, CDR1 is SGHDT and CDR2 YYEEEE. CDR3 residues: CASNNNLQGETQYF. The CDR3, as DNA: TGTGCCAGCAACAACAACCTACAGGGAGAGACCCAGTACTTC.

Points on this clonotype: Sequence at one end of the junction differs from germline and may be a read error. The V call is TRBV4-3, the J call TRBJ1-2, with TRBD1 matching 7 bases. The CDR3 runs to 13 residues. CDR1 is LGHNA and CDR2 is YSLEER in the germline V gene. In nucleotides, the CDR3 is TGCGCCAGCAGCCAAGAGACAGGGAATGGCCACACCTTC. This codes for CASSQETGNGHTF.

Points on this clonotype: It is likely a read error, because the conserved phenylalanine at the end of the CDR3 is missing. The V gene is TRBV4-3, the J gene TRBJ2-3, with 10 bases identical to TRBD2. The J segment lost 3 bases and the V segment lost 6 bases, leaving 12 bases of the junction unmatched. The CDR3 runs 17 residues. CDR1 is LGHNA and CDR2 is YSLEER in the germline V gene. CDR3: CASSEDGPSGRTDTQYS. For the CDR3, the DNA is TGCGCCAGCAGTGAAGATGGGCCTAGCGGGAGAACAGATACGCAGTATTCT.

As to this clonotype: One end of the junction does not line up with germline, which may come from a read error. The rearrangement joins TRBV6-5 to TRBJ1-1, with TRBD1 matching over 8 bases. This CDR3 contains 15 residues. Looked up from germline, CDR1 is MNHEY and CDR2 is SVGAGI. CDR3 DNA: TGTACCAGCAGTAGAAGACAGGGGATGAACACTGAAGCTTTGTTT. Translated, it gives CTSSRRQGMNTEALF.

This chain joins TRBV5-5 and TRBJ1-1; D uncertain. V was shortened by 5 bases and J by 7 bases, with 15 bases between the two germline ends. The CDR3 runs to 13 residues. CDR1 is SGHKS, CDR2 YYEKEE, per germline (reference sequence). CDR3 sequence: CASSLGLKIEAFF. The CDR3 nucleotides read TGTGCCAGCAGTTTAGGGCTGAAGATTGAAGCTTTCTTT.

Of note for this clonotype: Its ends do not fully match the called genes, so a read error is possible. In nucleotides, the CDR3 is TGTGCCAGCAACCAATGGGCTAGCGGGAGGGCGGACACCGGGGAGCTGTTTTTT. It yields the protein CASNQWASGRADTGELFF. This chain links TRBV4-2 with TRBJ2-2, with 12 bases that match TRBD2. The germline V gene encodes CDR1 LGHNA and CDR2 YNFKEQ. The CDR3 extends over 18 amino acids.

As for this clonotype: With a much larger clone just one base away, this may be a read error. The chain employs TRBV6-1 and TRBJ1-2, with no clear D. Germline CDR1 and CDR2: MNHNS and SASEGT. CDR3 size: 13 residues. CDR3 sequence: CASNENTNCGYTF. The CDR3 DNA is TGTGCCAGCAACGAGAACACTAACTGTGGCTACACCTTC.

Of note for this clonotype: One end of the junction is discordant with germline, which a read error may explain. The chain has TRBV20-1 and TRBJ1-1; 7 bases are a match to TRBD1. This CDR3 has 14 amino acids. The germline V gene has CDR1 DFQATT and CDR2 SNEGSKA (reference sequence). CDR3 nucleotides: TGCAGTGCAGCACCGGGACAGTTGAACACTCAAGCTTTCTTT. The encoded protein is CSAAPGQLNTQAFF.

In the case of this clonotype: A read error may account for a junction end that differs from germline. The rearrangement joins TRBV10-1 to TRBJ2-1; D call uncertain. Germline V CDR1 and CDR2: WNHNN, SYGVQD (reference sequence). CDR3 length: 14 amino acids. The CDR3 loop is CASIESLAYNEQFF. In DNA, the CDR3 is TGCGCCAGCATTGAGTCGCTGGCTTACAATGAGCAGTTCTTC.

Of note for this clonotype: The CDR3 does not close with the conserved phenylalanine or tryptophan, likely indicating a read error. This rearrangement joins TRBV11-2 to TRBJ2-7; TRBD1 aligns across 8 bases. In germline, CDR1 is SGHAT, CDR2 FQNNGV. The CDR3 consists of 14 residues. The CDR3 coding sequence is TGTGCCAGCAGTCAGACAGGGGAATGGTACGGGCAGTACATC. The encoded protein is CASSQTGEWYGQYI.

The V and J genes are TRBV6-4 and TRBJ2-1; 8 positions agree with TRBD2. J gave up 9 bases and V 6 bases, and 16 bases lay outside the gene matches. This CDR3 has 16 amino acids. Germline values: CDR1 MRHNA, CDR2 SNTAGT. The CDR3 DNA follows: TGTGCCAGCAGCCGTACGGGGGGGGGCGGGTCCCGTGAGCAGTTCTTC. This encodes CASSRTGGGGSREQFF.

Comments on this clonotype: A junction end diverges from the germline sequence, so it may reflect a read error. V usage is TRBV5-1 and J usage is TRBJ2-2; maybe TRBD1 (6 bases). CDR1 and CDR2 from the germline V gene are SGHRS and YFSETQ. CDR3 length equals 16 residues. In DNA, the CDR3 is TGCGCCAGCGGCTTGCACACGACAGGAGACACCGGGGAGCTGTTCTTT. Translation: CASGLHTTGDTGELFF. Drawing the rest from reference TRBV5-1 and TRBJ2-2, the complete variable domain is KAGVTQTPRYLIKTRGQQVTLSCSPISGHRSVSWYQQTPGQGLQFLFEYFSETQRNKGNFPGRFSGRQFSNSRSEMNVSTLELGDSALYLCASGLHTTGDTGELFFGEGSRLTVL.

Note on this clonotype: An end of the junction differs from the germline gene, which may be a read error. The V call is TRBV5-4, the J call TRBJ2-7; tentatively, D is TRBD1 (5 bases). Per germline, CDR1 SGHNT and CDR2 YYREEE (reference sequence). CDR3 length: 14 residues. CDR3 region: CARSSNRNFYEQHF. CDR3 DNA: TGTGCCAGAAGCTCAAACAGGAACTTCTACGAGCAGCACTTC.

With respect to this clonotype: This CDR3 is missing its conserved last phenylalanine or tryptophan, likely due to a read error. The limits of the CDR3 on the DNA are not certain, so only TCRdb's listed CDR3 is given. The V call is TRBV14, the J call TRBJ2-5. The CDR3 length equals 11 residues, ends included. Germline loops: CDR1 SGHDN, CDR2 FVKESK. The CDR3 is CASSQAGTHYL.

This clonotype was recorded once. The conserved closing phenylalanine or tryptophan is absent in this CDR3, likely reflecting a read error. The rearrangement joins TRBV29-1 to TRBJ1-2; D is unclear. Trimming removed 5 bases at V and 3 bases at J, with 16 bases between. Germline assignment: CDR1 SQVTM and CDR2 ANQGSEA. This CDR3 is built from 14 residues. The CDR3 nucleotides are TGCAGCGTTCACCCCGACAAATTATACTATGGCTACACCTTA. Amino acids: CSVHPDKLYYGYTL.

A note on this clonotype: One end of the junction varies from germline; a read error may be responsible. The rearrangement uses TRBV12-5 and TRBJ2-1; 8 positions match TRBD2. Germline values: CDR1 LGHNT, CDR2 FRNRAP. This CDR3 has 18 residues. The CDR3 reads CDSGLEPSGLEGVGEQFF. CDR3 coding DNA: TGTGATAGTGGTTTGGAACCCTCGGGACTAGAGGGAGTCGGGGAGCAGTTCTTC. Complete variable domain (other parts from reference TRBV12-5 and TRBJ2-1): DARVTQTPRHKVTEMGQEVTMRCQPILGHNTVFWYRQTMMQGLELLAYFRNRAPLDDSGMPKDRFSAEMPDATLATLKIQPSEPRDSAVYFCDSGLEPSGLEGVGEQFFGPGTRLTVL.